One and the same sample provided the 32 T cell receptor beta chains below, sequenced in a study of blood T cell repertoires in COVID-19. Clones were sequenced by immunoSEQ multiplex PCR, and TCRdb holds only the in-frame ones, with some missing. The data hold some 45,000 clones, with around 80% observed a single time. Input material: peripheral blood. Receptors were obtained from a man in his sixties or seventies with acute or convalescent COVID-19.

The chain uses TRBV19 and TRBJ1-4; TRBD1 matches at 9 bases. With V trimmed by 8 bases and J by 5 bases, 6 bases remained unmatched. The CDR3 runs to 14 residues. Germline CDR1 is LNHDA and CDR2 is SQIVND (reference sequence). CDR3 amino acids: CASLDRGGNEKLFF. CDR3 nucleotides: TGTGCCAGTCTGGACAGGGGAGGGAATGAAAAACTGTTTTTT.

The chain uses TRBV29-1 and TRBJ2-3; TRBD1 is a possible D gene (5 bases). The CDR3 consists of 12 residues. The germline V gene encodes CDR1 SQVTM and CDR2 ANQGSEA. The CDR3 here is CGVGAETDTQYF. The CDR3 nucleotides read TGCGGGGTAGGGGCAGAAACAGATACGCAGTATTTT.

The V call is TRBV30, the J call TRBJ1-1; D ambiguous. Germline-derived CDR1 and CDR2 are GTSNPN and SVGIG (reference sequence). CDR3 size: 13 residues. V was shortened by 1 base and J by 4 bases, with 10 bases between the two germline ends. The chain's CDR3 is CAWSDPPLTEAFF. CDR3 bases: TGTGCCTGGAGTGATCCCCCTCTCACTGAAGCTTTCTTT.

The chain joins TRBV7-9 to TRBJ1-1, with a possible D match to TRBD1 (6 bases). Germline CDR1 is SEHNR and CDR2 is FQNEAQ (reference sequence). CDR3 length: 12 residues. The V end was cut by 4 bases, the J end by 5 bases, with 8 bases between. CDR3: CASSYGQTEAFF. The CDR3 DNA follows: TGTGCCAGCAGCTATGGACAGACTGAAGCTTTCTTT.

The table lists this clone with a few counts. V usage is TRBV3-1 (or the pseudogene TRBV3-2) and J usage is TRBJ2-3, with a weak D call TRBD2 (5 bases). In germline, CDR1 is LGHDT, CDR2 YNNKEL (reference sequence). This CDR3 contains 16 residues. Trimming stripped 0 bases from V and 4 bases from J, with 14 bases between. In nucleotides, the CDR3 is TGTGCCAGCAGCCAAGATTGGCGGGTTTCGGCAGATACGCAGTATTTT. As protein: CASSQDWRVSADTQYF.

In this sample, this clone turned up once. J is TRBJ1-2 and V is TRBV20-1; TRBD1 matches 7 bases. The V and J ends lost 3 bases and 0 bases, in that order; junction bases with no gene match: 4. This CDR3 has 14 amino acids. The germline V gene encodes CDR1 DFQATT and CDR2 SNEGSKA (reference sequence). As DNA, the CDR3 is TGCAGTGCTAGTGGGACAGCAGCTAACTATGGCTACACCTTC. Translation: CSASGTAANYGYTF.

This clone was picked up one time. V gene TRBV19 combines with J gene TRBJ2-6; 7 nucleotides align to TRBD1. CDR1 and CDR2 (germline): LNHDA, SQIVND (reference sequence). The CDR3 is 18 amino acids. V shed 4 bases, J shed 0 bases, and the junction held 9 bases outside the gene matches. The DNA of the CDR3 is TGTGCCAGTAGTACTGGACAGGCCCACGGCTCTGGGGCCAACGTCCTGACTTTC. It yields the protein CASSTGQAHGSGANVLTF.

This rearrangement joins TRBV28 to TRBJ2-4, with a tentative D call TRBD1 (7 bases). The V gene lost 6 bases and the J gene lost 3 bases, with 15 bases spanning the gap. The CDR3 has 15 amino acids. The germline V gene has CDR1 MDHEN and CDR2 SYDVKM. The CDR3 here is CASRKTQGGKNIQYF. CDR3 bases: TGTGCCAGCAGGAAAACCCAGGGGGGCAAAAACATTCAGTACTTC.

The chain combines TRBV6-1 with TRBJ1-5; D remains ambiguous. Germline V gene sequence: CDR1 MNHNS, CDR2 SASEGT. Trimming left V 2 bases short and J 4 bases short, with 6 bases between. CDR3 size: 13 residues. The CDR3 protein is CASSEPGNQPQHF. The CDR3 region has the DNA TGTGCCAGCAGTGAACCGGGGAATCAGCCCCAGCATTTT.

V and J are TRBV2 and TRBJ1-2, with TRBD1 matching over 8 bases. The V gene's germline CDR1 is SNHLY and CDR2 FYNNEI. The CDR3 runs to 12 residues. The ends lost 7 bases at V and 4 bases at J; junction bases unmatched: 2. The CDR3 coding sequence is TGTGCCAGCAAAGGACAGGGCTATGGCTACACCTTC. It yields the protein CASKGQGYGYTF.

The V and J genes are TRBV6-2 or TRBV6-3 and TRBJ1-1, with D possibly being TRBD1 (6 bases). From germline, CDR1 is MNHEY and CDR2 SVGEGT. Between the trimmed V and J ends, which lost 2 bases and 5 bases, there was a span of 15 bases. There are 15 residues in the CDR3. For the CDR3, the DNA is TGTGCCAGCAGTTACCCGGGGGGCATGGGGACTGAAGCTTTCTTT. Its translation is CASSYPGGMGTEAFF.

The gene calls are TRBV6-5 and TRBJ1-1, with D uncertain. Germline V lookup: CDR1 MNHEY, CDR2 SVGAGI. Trimming cost V 9 bases and J 0 bases, with 5 bases left between them. The CDR3 is 11 amino acids. CDR3: CASFMNTEAFF. The CDR3 nucleotides are TGTGCCAGTTTTATGAACACTGAAGCTTTCTTT.

This sequence joins TRBV7-2 and TRBJ1-3; D may be TRBD1 (6 bases). V shed 4 bases and J shed 9 bases, with 10 bases lying between them. Germline V lookup: CDR1 SGHTA, CDR2 FQGNSA. The CDR3 is made up of 12 amino acids. The CDR3 nucleotides are TGTGCCAGCAGCTACAGGGACGCCACCATATATTTT. The encoded protein is CASSYRDATIYF.

This clone was observed many times. The rearrangement uses TRBV5-5 and TRBJ2-7, with 10 bases matching TRBD1. The CDR3 sequence is 14 residues long. The germline V gene has CDR1 SGHKS and CDR2 YYEKEE (reference sequence). Losses at the gene ends were 2 bases for V and 3 bases for J; bases not matched to a gene: 2. The CDR3: CASSLGTGVYEQYF. The CDR3 DNA sequence: TGTGCCAGCAGCTTAGGGACAGGGGTCTACGAGCAGTACTTC. Using reference TRBV5-5 and TRBJ2-7 for the parts outside the CDR3, the full variable domain is DAGVTQSPTHLIKTRGQQVTLRCSPISGHKSVSWYQQVLGQGPQFIFQYYEKEERGRGNFPDRFSARQFPNYSSELNVNALLLGDSALYLCASSLGTGVYEQYFGPGTRLTVT.

This chain connects TRBV9 to TRBJ1-1, with 7 bases identical to TRBD1. Losses at the gene ends were 3 bases for V and 0 bases for J; bases not matched to a gene: 5. The CDR3 contains 15 residues. The germline CDR1 and CDR2 sequences are SGDLS and YYNGEE. DNA of the CDR3: TGTGCCAGCAGCGCGACAGGGCTCATGAACACTGAAGCTTTCTTT. Protein sequence: CASSATGLMNTEAFF.

This chain links TRBV2 with TRBJ2-1; 9 positions agree with TRBD1. CDR1 and CDR2 from the germline V gene are SNHLY and FYNNEI. The junction had 3 bases not matched to a gene; V was cut back by 5 bases and J by 4 bases. This CDR3 comprises 14 residues. CDR3 protein: CASSKDRGYNEQFF. The CDR3 nucleotides read TGTGCCAGCAGTAAGGACAGGGGTTACAATGAGCAGTTCTTC.

The chain employs TRBV7-2 and TRBJ1-1; 12 bases line up with TRBD1. Germline lookup yields CDR1 SGHTA and CDR2 FQGNSA. V gave up 6 bases and J gave up 5 bases; unmatched junction bases: 13. The CDR3 is 17 residues long. In nucleotides, the CDR3 is TGTGCCAGCAGTCATACCCGGGACAGGGGGCTCTTTACTGAAGCTTTCTTT. Translation: CASSHTRDRGLFTEAFF.

The V and J genes are TRBV11-2 and TRBJ2-6; 9 positions agree with TRBD2. CDR1 SGHAT and CDR2 FQNNGV come from the germline V gene. The CDR3 is made up of 19 amino acids. Trimming removed 3 bases from V and 3 bases from J; junction bases left unmatched: 12. This CDR3 is CASSFRRGGLLSGANVLTF. The CDR3 DNA follows: TGTGCCAGCAGCTTCCGGCGGGGGGGACTCCTTAGTGGGGCCAACGTCCTGACTTTC.

V usage is TRBV6-5 and J usage is TRBJ2-7, with 8 nucleotides matching TRBD1. CDR1 is MNHEY, CDR2 SVGAGI, per germline. V dropped 5 bases and J dropped 1; count of bases not matched to a gene: 7. The CDR3 loop spans 15 amino acids. The chain's CDR3 is CASSTPRGQSYEQYF. CDR3 coding DNA: TGTGCCAGCAGTACCCCCAGGGGGCAATCCTACGAGCAGTACTTC.

The chain links TRBV7-8 to TRBJ2-1; 7 nucleotides agree with TRBD1. Germline V gene lookup returns CDR1 SGHVS and CDR2 FQNEAQ. Trimming at V came to 2 bases and at J to 5 bases, leaving 6 bases not matched to a gene. The CDR3 has 15 residues. The CDR3 protein is CASSLFRGRHNEQFF. As DNA, the CDR3 is TGTGCCAGCAGCTTATTCAGGGGGAGACACAATGAGCAGTTCTTC.

This chain joins TRBV30 and TRBJ1-3, with 10 positions matching TRBD1. Germline V gives CDR1 GTSNPN, CDR2 SVGIG (reference sequence). The CDR3 totals 19 residues. V lost 1 base, J lost 2 bases, and 14 bases stayed unmatched. CDR3 region: CAWSGRDRGLGIAGNTIYF. CDR3 nucleotide sequence: TGTGCCTGGAGTGGCCGGGACAGGGGACTGGGTATCGCTGGAAACACCATATATTTT. The full variable domain, its missing parts supplied by reference TRBV30 and TRBJ1-3, is SQTIHQWPATLVQPVGSPLSLECTVEGTSNPNLYWYRQAAGRGLQLLFYSVGIGQISSEVPQNLSASRPQDRQFILSSKKLLLSDSGFYLCAWSGRDRGLGIAGNTIYFGEGSWLTVV.

The V and J genes are TRBV18 and TRBJ1-1; TRBD1 aligns across 8 bases. The germline V gene encodes CDR1 KGHSH and CDR2 LQKENI. This CDR3 region has 14 residues. Trimming took 6 bases from V and 1 from J; bases not matched to a gene: 4. The CDR3 protein is CASSLTGENTEAFF. The CDR3 DNA follows: TGTGCCAGCTCCTTGACAGGGGAGAACACTGAAGCTTTCTTT.

V usage is TRBV7-3 and J usage is TRBJ2-3; TRBD2 matches 7 bases. Germline V gene sequence: CDR1 SGHTA, CDR2 FQGTGA. The CDR3 sequence is 15 residues long. The V and J ends lost 5 bases and 1 base, in that order; junction bases with no gene match: 6. CDR3 in DNA: TGTGCCAGCAGCCTGATGCTAGCGGGCACAGATACGCAGTATTTT. As protein: CASSLMLAGTDTQYF.

The rearrangement links TRBV11-2 to TRBJ2-1; 8 bases agree with TRBD1. CDR1 and CDR2 from the germline V gene are SGHAT and FQNNGV. The V and J ends lost 1 base and 6 bases, in that order; junction bases with no gene match: 8. The CDR3 consists of 16 residues. In DNA, the CDR3 is TGTGCCAGCAGCTTAGTTAGACAGGGGATTGGCAATGAGCAGTTCTTC. Residues: CASSLVRQGIGNEQFF. Combining the CDR3 with reference TRBV11-2 and TRBJ2-1 gives the whole variable domain EAGVAQSPRYKIIEKRQSVAFWCNPISGHATLYWYQQILGQGPKLLIQFQNNGVVDDSQLPKDRFSAERLKGVDSTLKIQPAKLEDSAVYLCASSLVRQGIGNEQFFGPGTRLTVL.

The chain joins TRBV7-2 to TRBJ1-4, with D maybe TRBD1 (5 bases). The CDR3 is made up of 15 amino acids. The V end was cut by 2 bases, the J end by 8 bases, with 15 bases between. In germline, CDR1 is SGHTA, CDR2 FQGNSA. The CDR3 reads CASSLSRASGEKLFF. CDR3 DNA sequence: TGTGCCAGCAGCTTAAGCAGGGCCTCTGGGGAAAAACTGTTTTTT.

This chain uses TRBV7-9 with TRBJ1-1; 7 bases align to TRBD1. This CDR3 is built from 13 residues. Germline CDR1 is SEHNR and CDR2 is FQNEAQ (reference sequence). V dropped 6 bases and J dropped 2; count of bases not matched to a gene: 3. CDR3 DNA: TGTGCCAGCAGTAGACAGGGAAACACTGAAGCTTTCTTT. This codes for CASSRQGNTEAFF.

This clone was observed a few times. The chain couples TRBV5-1 to TRBJ1-3; no firm D call. Germline values: CDR1 SGHRS, CDR2 YFSETQ. V was clipped by 3 bases and J by 0 bases, with 7 bases between them. This CDR3 contains 14 residues. For the CDR3, the DNA is TGCGCCAGCAGCTCTGCGGCCTCTGGAAACACCATATATTTT. Protein product: CASSSAASGNTIYF.

The chain couples TRBV7-3 to TRBJ2-3; possibly TRBD2 for D (5 bases). Germline V gene sequence: CDR1 SGHTA, CDR2 FQGTGA. The V and J ends lost 4 bases and 1 base respectively, with 12 bases between them. The CDR3 contains 15 residues. The CDR3 DNA follows: TGTGCCAGCAGCTCTCGACTGGGAGGCACAGATACGCAGTATTTT. Translated, it gives CASSSRLGGTDTQYF.

This clone was observed a handful of times. The chain uses TRBV24-1 and TRBJ2-3, with 8 bases fitting TRBD1. The CDR3 extends over 16 amino acids. In germline, CDR1 is KGHDR, CDR2 SFDVKD. Trimming at V came to 3 bases and at J to 6 bases, leaving 10 bases not matched to a gene. The CDR3 DNA sequence: TGTGCCACCAGTGATGGGACAGGCCGTTTGGCGGATACGCAGTATTTT. It specifies CATSDGTGRLADTQYF.

The CDR3 nucleotides are TGTGCCTGGAGTGGACAGGGTGGAGATGGCTACACCTTC. It codes for CAWSGQGGDGYTF. V usage is TRBV30 and J usage is TRBJ1-2, with TRBD1 matching over 7 bases. Germline CDR1 GTSNPN, CDR2 SVGIG (reference sequence). The CDR3 loop spans 13 amino acids. V lost 1 base, J lost 6 bases, and 5 bases stayed unmatched.

This rearrangement joins TRBV4-3 to TRBJ2-7; TRBD1 is a possible D gene (6 bases). V was clipped by 4 bases and J by 0 bases, with 13 bases between them. CDR1 LGHNA and CDR2 YSLEER come from the germline V gene. The CDR3 sequence is 15 residues long. The chain's CDR3 is CASSRRTGYSYEQYF. Written as DNA, the CDR3 is TGCGCCAGCAGCCGGAGAACAGGGTACTCCTACGAGCAGTACTTC.

This clone occurred once. V and J are TRBV6-5 and TRBJ1-3; D ambiguous. CDR1 and CDR2 from the germline V gene are MNHEY and SVGAGI. Deletions cut 1 base from V and 0 bases from J, with 10 bases between. This CDR3 spans 16 amino acids. CDR3 sequence reads: CASSYYGARSGNTIYF. DNA of the CDR3: TGTGCCAGCAGTTACTACGGTGCCCGCTCTGGAAACACCATATATTTT.